What follows describes a single TCR beta chain. Its antigen is unidentified. The record originates from a study of T cell responses to AZD1222 COVID-19 vaccine. Regarding the study as a whole: Clonal diversity may have been underestimated in mostly white British donors.

The CDR3 covers 13 residues. Looked up from germline, CDR1 is SGHNT and CDR2 is YYREEE (reference sequence). The germline V and J ends were trimmed by 3 bases and 7 bases, with 13 bases remaining between them. The data were produced by immunoSEQ multiplex PCR, yet TCRdb's version contains in-frame clones alone and is incomplete. The sample consists of 100,000 to 130,000 clones, around 91% of them appearing once. This TCR was sampled from an adult in good health. This chain links TRBV5-4 with TRBJ2-5; D may correspond to TRBD1 or TRBD2 (5 bases each). The specimen comprised peripheral blood, sampled on day 0 of AZD1222 vaccination. The CDR3 here is CASSSRGLVTQYF. CDR3 sequence (DNA): TGTGCCAGCAGCTCGAGGGGATTGGTGACCCAGTACTTC.